Listed below are T cell receptor beta chains from one sample, sequenced in a study of beta chain features in type 1 diabetes. Profiling relied on immunoSEQ multiplex PCR, and the TCRdb table lists in-frame clones only, not all of them. Seen here are under 300,000 clones, around 22% observed once, and the top ten hold about 0.012%. The sequencing input was naive CD4+ T cells from blood. These receptors all come from a woman under 40 with type 1 diabetes. The CDR3 runs from the conserved cysteine through the conserved F or W. D genes are given only for firm matches. Clone size appears in some rows only: once, few, many, or a class for an expanded clone.

size,J,V,D,CDR3
NA,TRBJ2-3,TRBV10-3,NA,CAISETPPGLTDTQYF
few,TRBJ2-3,TRBV30,TRBD1,CAWSADRRTDTQYF
few,TRBJ2-7,TRBV7-9,TRBD1,CASSLFGTGFYEQYF
NA,TRBJ2-3,TRBV18,NA,CASCATGTNTDTQYF
few,TRBJ2-1,TRBV7-9,TRBD2,CASSPGLVYNEQFF
few,TRBJ2-3,TRBV5-4,NA,CASSLVLGPDTQYF
NA,TRBJ1-2,TRBV11-2,TRBD1,CASSLFGQAHYGYTF
few,TRBJ1-2,TRBV4-2,TRBD1,CASSQEDRSYGYTF
NA,TRBJ1-5,TRBV7-9,TRBD1,CASSSRDSQPQHF
few,TRBJ2-2,TRBV30,TRBD1,CAWTRTGNTGELFF
few,TRBJ2-5,TRBV30,TRBD2,CAWSVRSGRALETQYF
few,TRBJ1-5,TRBV23-1,TRBD1,CASGPTGAQQPQHF
few,TRBJ1-1,TRBV29-1,TRBD1,CSVGRTGGGTEAFF
NA,TRBJ1-4,TRBV4-2,TRBD1,CASSQVDGTGWEKLFF
few,TRBJ2-1,TRBV5-1,NA,CASSPPLGEQFF
NA,TRBJ2-7,TRBV30,TRBD2,CAWSVHELAGVGEQYF
few,TRBJ1-1,TRBV6-5,NA,CASSYSISGGRTEAFF
few,TRBJ2-3,TRBV11-2,NA,CAAGRSQLSTDTQYF
few,TRBJ1-1,TRBV5-1,TRBD1,CASSSTGPDTEAFF
NA,TRBJ1-5,TRBV27,NA,CASSLEGVDQPQHF
NA,TRBJ2-7,TRBV7-2,NA,CASSTDSYEQYF
NA,TRBJ2-5,TRBV10-3,TRBD1,CAISEGQDRTQYF
few,TRBJ1-5,TRBV19,TRBD1,CASSMWQGDQPQHF
NA,TRBJ2-7,TRBV7-9,TRBD2,CASSRARGGSYEQYF
NA,TRBJ1-3,TRBV4-1,NA,CASSQAPGQLGNTIYF
NA,TRBJ1-2,TRBV5-4,NA,CASSYDGGTDYGYTF
few,TRBJ1-1,TRBV2,NA,CASASRYPTEAFF
NA,TRBJ2-1,TRBV9,TRBD2,CASSVVGLAASSYNEQFF